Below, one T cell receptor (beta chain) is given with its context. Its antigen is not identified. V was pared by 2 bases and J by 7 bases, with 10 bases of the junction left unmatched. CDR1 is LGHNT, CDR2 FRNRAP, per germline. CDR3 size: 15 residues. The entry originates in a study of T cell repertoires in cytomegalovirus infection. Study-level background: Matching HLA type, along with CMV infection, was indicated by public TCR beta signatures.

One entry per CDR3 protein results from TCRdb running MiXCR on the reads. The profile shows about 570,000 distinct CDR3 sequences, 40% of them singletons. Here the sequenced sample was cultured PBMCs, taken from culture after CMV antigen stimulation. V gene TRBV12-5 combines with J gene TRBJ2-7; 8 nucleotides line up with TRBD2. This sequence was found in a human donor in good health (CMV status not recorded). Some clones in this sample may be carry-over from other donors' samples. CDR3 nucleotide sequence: TGTGCTAGTGGTTTGCCGACTAGCGTCTCGGGTGAGCAGTACTTC. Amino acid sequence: CASGLPTSVSGEQYF.